The 18 T cell receptor beta chains below all came from one sample that was sequenced in a study of beta chain features in type 1 diabetes. Expressed TCRB transcripts were sequenced because the isolated RNA had all been reverse transcribed beforehand. Profiling relied on immunoSEQ multiplex PCR, and the TCRdb table lists in-frame clones only, not all of them. This table has about 650,000 clones, 9.5% to 15% appearing once. Their target antigens are unknown. Whole-study findings and limits: Shortening of TCRB CDR3s, moderate but significant, appeared in all four CD4+ subsets of Type 1 diabetes patients.

The sequenced sample consisted of naive CD4+ T cells from blood. The receptors here all came from a man aged 25 to 45 with type 1 diabetes.

This chain connects TRBV29-1 to TRBJ1-2, with D possibly TRBD1 on 5 matching bases. Germline V gene sequence: CDR1 SQVTM, CDR2 ANQGSEA. The V gene lost 0 bases and the J gene lost 4 bases, with 12 bases spanning the gap. CDR3 length: 14 residues. The CDR3 nucleotides read TGCAGCGTTGAAGACGGTGGGGGTTTCTATGGCTACACCTTC. Translating gives CSVEDGGGFYGYTF.

This clone was detected a few times. The chain has TRBV4-3 and TRBJ1-2; the D is unclear. The CDR3 contains 16 residues. The V end was cut by 0 bases, the J end by 0 bases, with 11 bases between. Germline V gene sequence: CDR1 LGHNA, CDR2 YSLEER. CDR3 DNA: TGCGCCAGCAGCCAAGAGTTACAGACTCCTAACTATGGCTACACCTTC. Residues: CASSQELQTPNYGYTF.

With regard to this clone: Additional DNA sequences in this sample encode the identical CDR3. V gene TRBV7-2 combines with J gene TRBJ2-3; D is ambiguous. This CDR3 is 12 amino acids long. V lost 1 base and J lost 6, with 5 bases in between. CDR1 is SGHTA, CDR2 FQGNSA, per germline. The CDR3 nucleotides read TGTGCCAGCAGCTTAGGACTCGATACGCAGTATTTT. It codes for CASSLGLDTQYF.

The V gene is TRBV27, the J gene TRBJ1-2; a weak D match, TRBD1 (5 bases). Germline V gene lookup returns CDR1 MNHEY and CDR2 SMNVEV (reference sequence). V was clipped by 2 bases and J by 8 bases, with 18 bases between them. The CDR3 spans 15 residues. The CDR3 sequence: CASSLGAGRGTGYTF. The CDR3 bases are TGTGCCAGCAGTTTAGGTGCCGGGAGGGGAACCGGCTACACCTTC.

The gene calls are TRBV27 and TRBJ1-6; D is unclear. V was pared by 4 bases and J by 1 base, with 23 bases between. The CDR3 contains 20 residues. The V gene's germline CDR1 is MNHEY and CDR2 SMNVEV (reference sequence). The CDR3 bases are TGTGCCAGCAGTTCCGGACCCTCACGGAAGGGAGGGTCCTATAATTCACCCCTCCACTTT. Translated: CASSSGPSRKGGSYNSPLHF.

This clone was seen more than once but under ten times. This sequence joins TRBV10-3 and TRBJ2-7; no clear D. Germline CDR1 is ENHRY and CDR2 is SYGVKD. The CDR3 has 14 residues. The V end lost 3 bases, the J end lost 2 bases, and 11 bases lay between the germline ends. The DNA of the CDR3 is TGTGCCATCAGTGATCCTCCCCAACCCTACGAGCAGTACTTC. Its protein product is CAISDPPQPYEQYF.

This clone occurred a few times. The chain links TRBV29-1 to TRBJ1-5, with D possibly TRBD1 on 6 matching bases. Trimming removed 1 base at V and 7 bases at J, with 11 bases between. Germline CDR1 is SQVTM and CDR2 is ANQGSEA. This CDR3 is built from 13 residues. CDR3 sequence reads: CSVEVVGGQPQHF. In DNA, the CDR3 is TGCAGCGTTGAAGTTGTTGGGGGCCAGCCCCAGCATTTT.

The table lists this clone with a few counts. The chain combines TRBV5-1 with TRBJ2-1, with TRBD2 as a possible D gene (6 bases). Germline CDR1 and CDR2: SGHRS and YFSETQ. The CDR3 is 18 residues long. Trimming stripped 4 bases from V and 0 bases from J, with 20 bases between. The CDR3, as DNA: TGCGCCAGCAGCCCACCAGCGGGCAGTATGAGCTCCTACAATGAGCAGTTCTTC. It codes for CASSPPAGSMSSYNEQFF.

This clone was detected only a few times. V gene TRBV14 combines with J gene TRBJ1-2; a possible D gene is TRBD1 (5 bases). Germline V gene sequence: CDR1 SGHDN, CDR2 FVKESK. The CDR3 is 13 residues long. Trimming took off 4 bases at V and 8 bases at J, with 14 bases between the two ends. CDR3 DNA sequence: TGTGCCAGCAGCCCTACAGGTATCGGCGGCTACACCTTC. This encodes CASSPTGIGGYTF.

This clone was detected only a few times. V and J are TRBV27 and TRBJ2-2, with 10 bases that match TRBD1. The germline V gene encodes CDR1 MNHEY and CDR2 SMNVEV (reference sequence). This CDR3 is 18 amino acids long. Germline trimming cut 7 bases from V and 6 bases from J; bases unmatched to any gene: 17. In DNA form, the CDR3 reads TGTGCCAGCAAGGCCGGGACAGGGGTTAGTGCTAACTCCGGGGAGCTGTTTTTT. It is translated as CASKAGTGVSANSGELFF.

In this sample, this clone turned up a few times. CDR3 DNA: TGCGCCAGCAGCCAAGCGGGAAAAGAGACCCAGTACTTC. This codes for CASSQAGKETQYF. This chain links TRBV4-3 with TRBJ2-5; D might be TRBD2 (5 bases). There are 13 residues in the CDR3. Trimming left V 1 base short and J 3 bases short, with 6 bases between. Germline loops: CDR1 LGHNA, CDR2 YSLEER.

In this sample, this clone turned up a few times. The rearrangement joins TRBV2 to TRBJ2-3; 7 positions match TRBD2. This CDR3 region has 14 residues. V dropped 5 bases and J dropped 5; count of bases not matched to a gene: 7. The germline V gene encodes CDR1 SNHLY and CDR2 FYNNEI. The CDR3 loop is CASSQQGGVDTQYF. CDR3 nucleotides: TGTGCCAGCAGTCAGCAGGGAGGGGTAGATACGCAGTATTTT.

This clone was observed a handful of times. The DNA for the CDR3 is TGTGCCTGGAGTGTACCAGGGAAGGGGGCCAGGGAATACACCTTC. Amino acids: CAWSVPGKGAREYTF. The chain carries TRBV30 and TRBJ1-2; 7 nucleotides match TRBD1. The germline CDR1 and CDR2 sequences are GTSNPN and SVGIG (reference sequence). V was clipped by 0 bases and J by 11 bases; unmatched bases: 15. The CDR3 covers 15 residues.

This clone has just a few counts. The gene calls are TRBV9 and TRBJ2-1, with D tentatively TRBD2 (6 bases). The CDR3 is 16 amino acids. Trimming cost V 3 bases and J 3 bases, with 16 bases left between them. Germline CDR1 and CDR2: SGDLS and YYNGEE. DNA for the CDR3: TGTGCCAGCAGCGCCCAACTAGCTCCGGTCTACAATGAGCAGTTCTTC. It specifies CASSAQLAPVYNEQFF.

This sequence joins TRBV9 and TRBJ1-1, with 11 bases lining up with TRBD1. The CDR3 runs 17 residues. The junction had 8 bases not matched to a gene; V was cut back by 1 base and J by 3 bases. CDR1 and CDR2 (germline): SGDLS, YYNGEE. CDR3: CASSVNLGTGGDTEAFF. CDR3 coding DNA: TGTGCCAGCAGCGTAAATTTGGGGACAGGGGGTGACACTGAAGCTTTCTTT.

CDR3 bases: TGTGCCAGTAGTGCGCAGGGTGGGGGCACTGAAGCTTTCTTT. It translates to CASSAQGGGTEAFF. The V call is TRBV19, the J call TRBJ1-1, with D perhaps matching TRBD1 (5 bases). Germline lookup yields CDR1 LNHDA and CDR2 SQIVND (reference sequence). V was cut by 5 bases and J by 4 bases, with 14 bases left in between. This CDR3 spans 14 amino acids.

The V gene is TRBV27, the J gene TRBJ2-7; 10 bases fit TRBD2. V shed 10 bases and J 5 bases; nucleotides not matched to a gene: 5. The CDR3 is 12 residues long. Germline V gene data show CDR1 as MNHEY and CDR2 as SMNVEV (reference sequence). CDR3 DNA: TGTGCCACTGCTAGCGGGGGTGACGAGCAGTACTTC. Translating it yields CATASGGDEQYF.

The chain couples TRBV19 to TRBJ2-3; 7 nucleotides line up with TRBD2. Trimming removed 6 bases from V and 4 bases from J; junction bases left unmatched: 7. CDR3 length equals 14 residues. Germline V CDR1 and CDR2: LNHDA, SQIVND (reference sequence). The CDR3 is CASRDGLDPDTQYF. CDR3 DNA: TGTGCCAGTAGGGACGGACTAGATCCAGATACGCAGTATTTT. Full variable domain (outside the CDR3, taken from reference TRBV19 and TRBJ2-3): DGGITQSPKYLFRKEGQNVTLSCEQNLNHDAMYWYRQDPGQGLRLIYYSQIVNDFQKGDIAEGYSVSREKKESFPLTVTSAQKNPTAFYLCASRDGLDPDTQYFGPGTRLTVL.